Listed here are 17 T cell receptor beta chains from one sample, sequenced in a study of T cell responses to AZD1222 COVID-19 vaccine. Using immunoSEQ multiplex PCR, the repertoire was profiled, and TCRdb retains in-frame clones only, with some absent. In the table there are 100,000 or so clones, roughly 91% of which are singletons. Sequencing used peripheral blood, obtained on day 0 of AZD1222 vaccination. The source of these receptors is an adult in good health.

The CDR3 DNA sequence: TGCGCCAGCAGCCAAGATGCGGGGAGCTACGAGCAGTACTTC. It yields the protein CASSQDAGSYEQYF. V is TRBV4-1 and J is TRBJ2-7, with D maybe TRBD2 (6 bases). Germline CDR1 is MGHRA and CDR2 is YSYEKL. This CDR3 spans 14 amino acids. The V end lost 0 bases, the J end lost 3 bases, and 9 bases lay between the germline ends.

The CDR3: CASSLQGMNTEAFF. DNA for the CDR3: TGTGCCAGCAGCTTACAGGGGATGAACACTGAAGCTTTCTTT. The rearrangement uses TRBV7-3 and TRBJ1-1; possible D gene TRBD1, 6 bases. V dropped 2 bases and J dropped 0 bases, with 7 bases sitting between them. Looked up from germline, CDR1 is SGHTA and CDR2 is FQGTGA. The CDR3 has 14 amino acids.

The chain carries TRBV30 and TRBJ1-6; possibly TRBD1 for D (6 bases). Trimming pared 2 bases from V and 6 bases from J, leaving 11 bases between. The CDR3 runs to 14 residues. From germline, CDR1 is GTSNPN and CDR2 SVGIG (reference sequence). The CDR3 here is CAWSPLDSNSPLHF. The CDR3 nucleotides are TGTGCCTGGAGTCCCCTGGACAGTAATTCACCCCTCCACTTT.

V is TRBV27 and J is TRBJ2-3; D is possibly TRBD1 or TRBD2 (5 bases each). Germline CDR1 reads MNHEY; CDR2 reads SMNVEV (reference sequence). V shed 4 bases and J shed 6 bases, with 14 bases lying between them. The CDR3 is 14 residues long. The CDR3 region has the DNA TGTGCCAGCAGTTGGGGCAGAACGGGGGATACGCAGTATTTT. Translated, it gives CASSWGRTGDTQYF.

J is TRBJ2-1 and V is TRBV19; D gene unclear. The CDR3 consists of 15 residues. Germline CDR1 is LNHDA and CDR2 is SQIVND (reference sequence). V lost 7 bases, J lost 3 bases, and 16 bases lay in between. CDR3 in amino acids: CASKVGDLSYNEQFF. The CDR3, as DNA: TGTGCCAGTAAGGTCGGAGACCTTAGCTACAATGAGCAGTTCTTC.

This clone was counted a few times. The CDR3 DNA follows: TGTGCCATCAGTGTAGTGGGGACAGGTATTGGCGGGGAGCTGTTTTTT. It translates to CAISVVGTGIGGELFF. V is TRBV10-3 and J is TRBJ2-2; 8 bases are shared with TRBD1. The junction had 11 bases not matched to a gene; V was cut back by 4 bases and J by 7 bases. The CDR3 runs to 16 residues. Germline loops: CDR1 ENHRY, CDR2 SYGVKD.

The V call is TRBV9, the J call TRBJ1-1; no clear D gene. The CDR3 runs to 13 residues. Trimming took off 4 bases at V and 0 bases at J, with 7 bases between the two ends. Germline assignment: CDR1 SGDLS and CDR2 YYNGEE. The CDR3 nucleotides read TGTGCCAGCAGCCCGGTGGTGAACACTGAAGCTTTCTTT. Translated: CASSPVVNTEAFF.

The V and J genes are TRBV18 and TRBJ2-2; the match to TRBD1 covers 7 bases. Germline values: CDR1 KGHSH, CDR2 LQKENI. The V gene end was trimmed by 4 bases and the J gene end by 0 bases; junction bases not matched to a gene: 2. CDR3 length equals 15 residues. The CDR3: CASSQGTANTGELFF. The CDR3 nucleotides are TGTGCCAGCTCACAGGGGACAGCGAACACCGGGGAGCTGTTTTTT.

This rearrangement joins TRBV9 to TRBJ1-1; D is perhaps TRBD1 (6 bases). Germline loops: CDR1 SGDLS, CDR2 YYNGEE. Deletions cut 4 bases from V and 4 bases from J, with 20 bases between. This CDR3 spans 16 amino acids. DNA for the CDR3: TGTGCCAGCAGCCCCCAACAGGGATTGATAGGCACTGAAGCTTTCTTT. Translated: CASSPQQGLIGTEAFF.

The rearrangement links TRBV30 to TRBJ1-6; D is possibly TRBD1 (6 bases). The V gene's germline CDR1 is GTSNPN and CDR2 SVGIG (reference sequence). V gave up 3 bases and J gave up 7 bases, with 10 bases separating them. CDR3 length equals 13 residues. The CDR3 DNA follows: TGTGCCTGGAGCGGACAGATGAATTCACCCCTCCACTTT. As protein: CAWSGQMNSPLHF.

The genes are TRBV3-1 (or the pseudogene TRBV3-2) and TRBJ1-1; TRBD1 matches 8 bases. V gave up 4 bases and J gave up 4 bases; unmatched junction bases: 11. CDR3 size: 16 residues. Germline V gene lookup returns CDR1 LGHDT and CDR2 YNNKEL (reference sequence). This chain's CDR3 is CASSLRTGRRSTEAFF. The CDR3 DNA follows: TGTGCCAGCAGCCTACGGACAGGGCGGAGGAGCACTGAAGCTTTCTTT.

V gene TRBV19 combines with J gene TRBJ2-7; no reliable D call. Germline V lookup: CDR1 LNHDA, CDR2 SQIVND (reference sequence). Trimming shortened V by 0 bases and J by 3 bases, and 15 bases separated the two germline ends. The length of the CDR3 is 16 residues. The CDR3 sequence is CASSIEFGPQRYEQYF. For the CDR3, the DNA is TGTGCCAGTAGTATAGAGTTCGGGCCCCAACGCTACGAGCAGTACTTC.

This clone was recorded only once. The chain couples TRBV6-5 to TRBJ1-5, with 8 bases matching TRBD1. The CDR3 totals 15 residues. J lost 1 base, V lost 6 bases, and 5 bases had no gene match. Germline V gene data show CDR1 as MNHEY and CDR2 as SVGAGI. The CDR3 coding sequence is TGTGCCAGCAGGACCGGGACAGGAAGCAATCAGCCCCAGCATTTT. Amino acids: CASRTGTGSNQPQHF.

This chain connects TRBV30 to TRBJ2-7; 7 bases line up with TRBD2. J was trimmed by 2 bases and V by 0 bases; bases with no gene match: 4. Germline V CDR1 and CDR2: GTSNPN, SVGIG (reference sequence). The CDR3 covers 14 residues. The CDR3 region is CAWSVLAEPYEQYF. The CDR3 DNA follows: TGTGCCTGGAGTGTGCTAGCGGAGCCCTACGAGCAGTACTTC. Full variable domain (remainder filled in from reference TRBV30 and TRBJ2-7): SQTIHQWPATLVQPVGSPLSLECTVEGTSNPNLYWYRQAAGRGLQLLFYSVGIGQISSEVPQNLSASRPQDRQFILSSKKLLLSDSGFYLCAWSVLAEPYEQYFGPGTRLTVT.

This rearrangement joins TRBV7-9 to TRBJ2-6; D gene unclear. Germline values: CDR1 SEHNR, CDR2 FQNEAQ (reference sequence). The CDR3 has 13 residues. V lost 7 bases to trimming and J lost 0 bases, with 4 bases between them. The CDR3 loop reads CASTSSGANVLTF. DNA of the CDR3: TGTGCCAGCACCAGCTCTGGGGCCAACGTCCTGACTTTC.

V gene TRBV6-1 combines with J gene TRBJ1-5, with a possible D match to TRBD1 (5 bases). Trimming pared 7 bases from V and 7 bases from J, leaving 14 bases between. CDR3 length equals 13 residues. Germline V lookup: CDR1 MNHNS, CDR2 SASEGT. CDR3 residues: CASTATGDQPQHF. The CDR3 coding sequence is TGTGCCAGCACCGCCACAGGTGACCAGCCCCAGCATTTT.

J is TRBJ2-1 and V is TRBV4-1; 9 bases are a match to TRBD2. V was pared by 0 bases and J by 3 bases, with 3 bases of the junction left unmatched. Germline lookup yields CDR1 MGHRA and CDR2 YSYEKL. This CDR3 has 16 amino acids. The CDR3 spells CASSQDEAGGYNEQFF. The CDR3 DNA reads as TGCGCCAGCAGCCAAGATGAAGCGGGAGGCTACAATGAGCAGTTCTTC.